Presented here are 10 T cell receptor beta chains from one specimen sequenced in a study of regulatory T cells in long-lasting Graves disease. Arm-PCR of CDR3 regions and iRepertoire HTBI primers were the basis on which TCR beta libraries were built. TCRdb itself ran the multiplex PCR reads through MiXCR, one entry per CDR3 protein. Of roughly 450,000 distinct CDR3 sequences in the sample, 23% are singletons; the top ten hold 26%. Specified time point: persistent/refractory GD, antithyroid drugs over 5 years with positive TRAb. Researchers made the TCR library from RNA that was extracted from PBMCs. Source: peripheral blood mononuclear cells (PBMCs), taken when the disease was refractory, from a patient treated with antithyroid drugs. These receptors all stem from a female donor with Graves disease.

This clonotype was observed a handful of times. The CDR3 sequence: CASSPTGPKETQYF. CDR3 nucleotide sequence: TGTGCCAGCAGCCCTACCGGGCCTAAAGAGACCCAGTACTTC. V usage is TRBV7-2 and J usage is TRBJ2-5; D ambiguous. Between the trimmed V and J ends, which lost 5 bases and 3 bases, there was a span of 13 bases. Germline CDR1 reads SGHTA; CDR2 reads FQGNSA. The CDR3 is 14 amino acids.

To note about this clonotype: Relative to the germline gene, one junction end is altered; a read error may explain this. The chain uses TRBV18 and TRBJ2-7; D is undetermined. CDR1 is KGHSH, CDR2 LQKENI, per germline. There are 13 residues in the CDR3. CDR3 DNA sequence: TGTGCCAGCTCACCACCCGCCTCCCACGAGCAGTACTTC. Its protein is CASSPPASHEQYF.

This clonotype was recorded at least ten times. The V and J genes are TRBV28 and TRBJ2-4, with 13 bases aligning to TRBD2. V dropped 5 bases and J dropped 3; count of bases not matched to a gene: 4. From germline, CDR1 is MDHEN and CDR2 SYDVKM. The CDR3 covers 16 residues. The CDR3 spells CASSPTSGRVKNIQYF. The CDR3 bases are TGTGCCAGCAGTCCCACTAGCGGGAGGGTCAAAAACATTCAGTACTTC.

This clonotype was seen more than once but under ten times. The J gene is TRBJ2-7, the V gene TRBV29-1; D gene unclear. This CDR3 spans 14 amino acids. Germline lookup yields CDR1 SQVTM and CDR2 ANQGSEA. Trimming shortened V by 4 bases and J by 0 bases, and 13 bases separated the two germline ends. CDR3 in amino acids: CSVVALPSSYEQYF. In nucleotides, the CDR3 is TGCAGCGTTGTGGCCCTCCCCAGCTCCTACGAGCAGTACTTC.

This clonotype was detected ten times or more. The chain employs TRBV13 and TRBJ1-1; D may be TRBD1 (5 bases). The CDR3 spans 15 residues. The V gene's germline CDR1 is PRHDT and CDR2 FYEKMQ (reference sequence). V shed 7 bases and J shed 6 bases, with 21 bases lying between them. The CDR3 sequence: CASKGEDYSGSEAFF. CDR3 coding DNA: TGTGCCAGCAAAGGGGAGGACTATTCGGGGTCTGAAGCTTTCTTT.

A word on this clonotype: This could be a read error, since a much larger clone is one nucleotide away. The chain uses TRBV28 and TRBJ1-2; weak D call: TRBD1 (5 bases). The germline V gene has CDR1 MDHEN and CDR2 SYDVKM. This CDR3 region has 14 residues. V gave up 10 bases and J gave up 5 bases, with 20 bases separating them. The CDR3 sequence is CATQLAGPGYGYTF. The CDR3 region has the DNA TGTGCCACACAACTGGCGGGGCCTGGGTATGGCTACACCTTC.

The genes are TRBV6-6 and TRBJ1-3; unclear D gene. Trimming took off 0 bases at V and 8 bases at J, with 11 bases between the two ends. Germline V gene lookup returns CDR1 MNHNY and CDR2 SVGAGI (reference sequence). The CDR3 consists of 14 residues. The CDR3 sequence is CASSYSERADTIYF. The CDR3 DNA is TGTGCCAGCAGTTACTCGGAGCGGGCAGACACCATATATTTT.

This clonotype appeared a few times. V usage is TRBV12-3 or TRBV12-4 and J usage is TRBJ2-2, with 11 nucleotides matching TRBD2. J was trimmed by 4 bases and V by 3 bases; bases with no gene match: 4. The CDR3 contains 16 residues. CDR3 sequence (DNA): TGTGCCAGCAGTTTGACTAGCGGGGCGTCCACCGGGGAGCTGTTTTTT. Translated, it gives CASSLTSGASTGELFF.

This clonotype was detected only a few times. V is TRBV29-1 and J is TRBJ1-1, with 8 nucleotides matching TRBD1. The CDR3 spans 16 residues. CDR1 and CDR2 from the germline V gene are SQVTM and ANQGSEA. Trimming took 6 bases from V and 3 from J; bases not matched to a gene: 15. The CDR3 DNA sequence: TGCAGCGTCAGCCCGACAGGGGAAGAGTGGGACACTGAAGCTTTCTTT. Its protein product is CSVSPTGEEWDTEAFF.

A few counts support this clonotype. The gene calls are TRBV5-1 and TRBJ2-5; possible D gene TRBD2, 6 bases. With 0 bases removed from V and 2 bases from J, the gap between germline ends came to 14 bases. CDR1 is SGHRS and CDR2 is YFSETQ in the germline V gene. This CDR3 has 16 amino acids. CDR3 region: CASSLAYGRGQETQYF. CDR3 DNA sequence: TGCGCCAGCAGCTTGGCATACGGTCGGGGGCAAGAGACCCAGTACTTC.